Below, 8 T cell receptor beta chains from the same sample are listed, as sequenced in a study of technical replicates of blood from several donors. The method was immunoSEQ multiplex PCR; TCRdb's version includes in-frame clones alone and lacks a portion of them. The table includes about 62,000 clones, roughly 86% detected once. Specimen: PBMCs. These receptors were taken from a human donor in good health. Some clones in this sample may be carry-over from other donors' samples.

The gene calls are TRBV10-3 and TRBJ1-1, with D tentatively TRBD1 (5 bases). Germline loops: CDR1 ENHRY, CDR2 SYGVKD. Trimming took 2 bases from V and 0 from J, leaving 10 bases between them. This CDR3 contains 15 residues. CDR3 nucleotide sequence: TGTGCCATCAGTGAGGGGGGGAGTATGAACACTGAAGCTTTCTTT. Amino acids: CAISEGGSMNTEAFF.

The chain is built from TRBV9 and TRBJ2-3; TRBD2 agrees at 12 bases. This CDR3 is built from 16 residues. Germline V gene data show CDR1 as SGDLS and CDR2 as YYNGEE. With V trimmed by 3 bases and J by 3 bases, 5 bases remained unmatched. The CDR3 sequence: CASSARLAGVTDTQYF. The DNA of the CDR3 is TGTGCCAGCAGCGCCAGACTAGCGGGGGTAACAGATACGCAGTATTTT.

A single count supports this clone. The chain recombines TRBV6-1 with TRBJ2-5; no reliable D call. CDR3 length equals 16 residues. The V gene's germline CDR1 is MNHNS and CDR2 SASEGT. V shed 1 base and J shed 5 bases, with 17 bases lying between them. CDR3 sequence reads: CASSEGPGQVRETQYF. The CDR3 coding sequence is TGTGCCAGCAGTGAAGGTCCTGGGCAGGTACGGGAGACCCAGTACTTC.

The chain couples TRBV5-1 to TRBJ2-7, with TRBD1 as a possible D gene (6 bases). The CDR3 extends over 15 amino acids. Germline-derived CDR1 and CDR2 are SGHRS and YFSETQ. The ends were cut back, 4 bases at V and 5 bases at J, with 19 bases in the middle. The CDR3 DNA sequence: TGCGCCAGCAGCCTCGGACAGACTGCGCAGAACGAGCAGTACTTC. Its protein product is CASSLGQTAQNEQYF. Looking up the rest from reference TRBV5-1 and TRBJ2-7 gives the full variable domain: KAGVTQTPRYLIKTRGQQVTLSCSPISGHRSVSWYQQTPGQGLQFLFEYFSETQRNKGNFPGRFSGRQFSNSRSEMNVSTLELGDSALYLCASSLGQTAQNEQYFGPGTRLTVT.

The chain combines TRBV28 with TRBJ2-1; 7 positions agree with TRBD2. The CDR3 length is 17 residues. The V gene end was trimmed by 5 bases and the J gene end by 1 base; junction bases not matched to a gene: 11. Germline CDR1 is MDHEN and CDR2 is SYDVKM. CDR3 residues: CASSPLGGSKSYNEQFF. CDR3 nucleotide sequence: TGTGCCAGCAGTCCTCTGGGCGGGAGCAAATCCTACAATGAGCAGTTCTTC.

The CDR3, as DNA: TGTGCCAGCAGTGATGCCAGGGTCTGGGAGACCCAGTACTTC. Amino acid sequence: CASSDARVWETQYF. The V and J genes are TRBV2 and TRBJ2-5, with D tentatively TRBD1 (5 bases). Trimming left V 3 bases short and J 5 bases short, with 13 bases between. The CDR3 extends over 14 amino acids. Germline CDR1 is SNHLY and CDR2 is FYNNEI.

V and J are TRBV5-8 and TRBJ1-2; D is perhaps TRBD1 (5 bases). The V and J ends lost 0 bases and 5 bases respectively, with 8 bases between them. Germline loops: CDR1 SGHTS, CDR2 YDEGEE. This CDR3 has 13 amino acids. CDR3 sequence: CASSLVRAYGYTF. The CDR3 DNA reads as TGTGCCAGCAGCTTGGTCAGGGCTTATGGCTACACCTTC.

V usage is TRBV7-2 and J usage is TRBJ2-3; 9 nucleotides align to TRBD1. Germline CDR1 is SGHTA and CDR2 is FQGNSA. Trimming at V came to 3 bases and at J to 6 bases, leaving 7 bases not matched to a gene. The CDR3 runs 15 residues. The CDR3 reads CASSFTGTGRDTQYF. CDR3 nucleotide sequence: TGTGCCAGCAGCTTTACCGGGACAGGGAGGGATACGCAGTATTTT.